These 25 T cell receptor beta chains were all obtained from the same sample, sequenced in a study of technical replicates of blood from a handful of donors. Some clones are missing from TCRdb's copy, which holds only in-frame ones; the method was immunoSEQ multiplex PCR. This sample carries tens of thousands of clones, 90% to 95% of them seen once, and the ten largest clones take 0.24%. The material sequenced was T cells isolated from PBMCs. All receptors derive from a human donor in good health.

The chain recombines TRBV7-9 with TRBJ2-3; tentative D call: TRBD1 (6 bases). CDR3 length equals 16 residues. The germline CDR1 and CDR2 sequences are SEHNR and FQNEAQ (reference sequence). V was trimmed by 5 bases and J by 2 bases, leaving 17 bases between them. CDR3 loop: CASSKPRGGLTDTQYF. CDR3 in DNA: TGTGCCAGCAGCAAACCCCGAGGGGGTCTCACAGATACGCAGTATTTT.

The chain uses TRBV10-1 and TRBJ2-3; weak D call: TRBD2 (6 bases). The CDR3 loop spans 14 amino acids. Deletions cut 3 bases from V and 6 bases from J, with 13 bases between. Germline V gene lookup returns CDR1 WNHNN and CDR2 SYGVQD (reference sequence). CDR3 region: CASSDGGVTDTQYF. The CDR3, as DNA: TGCGCCAGCAGTGACGGGGGTGTGACGGATACGCAGTATTTT.

The rearrangement links TRBV7-3 to TRBJ1-1, with 7 bases identical to TRBD1. V shed 6 bases and J 0 bases; nucleotides not matched to a gene: 10. CDR3 length: 16 amino acids. The germline CDR1 and CDR2 sequences are SGHTA and FQGTGA. The CDR3 bases are TGTGCCAGCAGAGGAAACGACAGGGCATTGAACACTGAAGCTTTCTTT. Protein product: CASRGNDRALNTEAFF.

The gene calls are TRBV27 and TRBJ2-7; 10 bases align to TRBD2. V shed 4 bases and J 2 bases; nucleotides not matched to a gene: 8. In germline, CDR1 is MNHEY, CDR2 SMNVEV (reference sequence). This CDR3 contains 16 residues. CDR3 protein: CASSWTGTSVPYEQYF. The DNA for the CDR3 is TGTGCCAGCAGTTGGACCGGGACTAGCGTCCCCTACGAGCAGTACTTC.

The chain links TRBV6-5 to TRBJ1-5; TRBD1 matches 9 bases. Germline V gives CDR1 MNHEY, CDR2 SVGAGI. This CDR3 is 15 amino acids long. V was clipped by 0 bases and J by 6 bases; unmatched bases: 3. DNA for the CDR3: TGTGCCAGCAGTTACTCGTGGACAGGGGTTCAGCCCCAGCATTTT. Its protein is CASSYSWTGVQPQHF.

This clone was seen a handful of times. The rearrangement links TRBV7-9 to TRBJ2-3, with 12 bases fitting TRBD2. Germline CDR1 SEHNR, CDR2 FQNEAQ (reference sequence). The CDR3 has 14 amino acids. Losses at the gene ends were 7 bases for V and 6 bases for J; bases not matched to a gene: 5. CDR3 region: CASTRLAGADTQYF. The CDR3 coding sequence is TGTGCCAGCACCCGACTAGCGGGGGCCGATACGCAGTATTTT.

The V gene is TRBV29-1, the J gene TRBJ2-7; tentatively, D is TRBD2 (6 bases). The CDR3 covers 13 residues. The V end was cut by 4 bases, the J end by 4 bases, with 14 bases between. Looked up from germline, CDR1 is SQVTM and CDR2 is ANQGSEA. DNA for the CDR3: TGCAGCGTTGTGCCCGGGAGCACTTACGAGCAGTACTTC. Residues: CSVVPGSTYEQYF.

The rearrangement links TRBV4-1 to TRBJ1-1, with 7 positions matching TRBD1. This CDR3 has 14 residues. J was trimmed by 0 bases and V by 3 bases; bases with no gene match: 1. Germline V CDR1 and CDR2: MGHRA, YSYEKL. The CDR3 sequence is CASSHGQVNTEAFF. Here the CDR3 DNA reads TGCGCCAGCAGCCACGGACAGGTGAACACTGAAGCTTTCTTT.

The rearrangement joins TRBV6-1 to TRBJ2-7; D may be TRBD2 (5 bases). The CDR3 spans 12 residues. Germline CDR1 and CDR2: MNHNS and SASEGT. Deletions cut 2 bases from V and 6 bases from J, with 8 bases between. CDR3 in amino acids: CASSETGVEQYF. CDR3 DNA sequence: TGTGCCAGCAGTGAAACCGGGGTCGAGCAGTACTTC.

J is TRBJ2-5 and V is TRBV4-1; 8 bases fit TRBD1. The J segment lost 3 bases and the V segment lost 6 bases, leaving 6 bases of the junction unmatched. The CDR3 is made up of 14 amino acids. Germline V gene sequence: CDR1 MGHRA, CDR2 YSYEKL. CDR3: CASSYGQGEETQYF. The CDR3, as DNA: TGCGCCAGCAGTTACGGACAGGGTGAAGAGACCCAGTACTTC.

The V gene is TRBV6-5, the J gene TRBJ2-6; no clear D. Trimming cost V 5 bases and J 3 bases, with 8 bases left between them. The CDR3 length is 14 residues. Germline V gene sequence: CDR1 MNHEY, CDR2 SVGAGI. CDR3 residues: CASSPSFGANVLTF. CDR3 bases: TGTGCCAGCAGTCCCTCCTTTGGGGCCAACGTCCTGACTTTC.

The chain employs TRBV9 and TRBJ1-1, with TRBD1 as a possible D gene (5 bases). Trimming shortened V by 9 bases and J by 1 base, and 13 bases separated the two germline ends. CDR3 size: 13 residues. Germline V gene sequence: CDR1 SGDLS, CDR2 YYNGEE. CDR3 coding DNA: TGTGCCACTAAGGGGCCGCGGAACACTGAAGCTTTCTTT. Translating gives CATKGPRNTEAFF.

Concerning this clone itself: At the DNA level, this CDR3 is encoded by other sequences in the same sample as well. The chain combines TRBV28 with TRBJ1-2, with D perhaps matching TRBD1 (5 bases). Germline V gives CDR1 MDHEN, CDR2 SYDVKM. The CDR3 contains 11 residues. V lost 7 bases, J lost 5 bases, and 8 bases lay in between. The CDR3 nucleotides read TGTGCCAGCACCGGGGGTTATGGCTACACCTTC. Its protein product is CASTGGYGYTF.

The chain combines TRBV19 with TRBJ2-5, with 12 bases matching TRBD2. The CDR3 consists of 17 residues. The germline V gene has CDR1 LNHDA and CDR2 SQIVND (reference sequence). The V and J ends lost 3 bases and 2 bases, in that order; junction bases with no gene match: 7. CDR3 in DNA: TGTGCCAGTAGTATCTTCGGACTAGCGGGACTGCAAGAGACCCAGTACTTC. Translating it yields CASSIFGLAGLQETQYF. Looking up the rest from reference TRBV19 and TRBJ2-5 gives the full variable domain: DGGITQSPKYLFRKEGQNVTLSCEQNLNHDAMYWYRQDPGQGLRLIYYSQIVNDFQKGDIAEGYSVSREKKESFPLTVTSAQKNPTAFYLCASSIFGLAGLQETQYFGPGTRLLVL.

The chain uses TRBV10-3 and TRBJ1-1, with a weak D call TRBD1 (6 bases). CDR3 size: 20 residues. Trimming shortened V by 0 bases and J by 1 base, and 24 bases separated the two germline ends. CDR1 and CDR2 (germline): ENHRY, SYGVKD. The CDR3 spells CAISESNQQSQPGENTEAFF. The CDR3 DNA sequence: TGTGCCATCAGTGAGTCGAACCAGCAGTCCCAACCAGGGGAGAACACTGAAGCTTTCTTT.

This rearrangement joins TRBV12-5 to TRBJ2-3, with 8 bases lining up with TRBD2. Trimming cost V 0 bases and J 8 bases; bases outside gene matches: 10. CDR1 is LGHNT and CDR2 is FRNRAP in the germline V gene. This CDR3 region has 16 residues. The CDR3 region is CASGLVLQGTSLTQYF. CDR3 bases: TGTGCTAGTGGTTTGGTCCTTCAGGGGACTAGTCTTACGCAGTATTTT.

The V gene is TRBV14, the J gene TRBJ2-1, with 11 bases lining up with TRBD2. With V trimmed by 2 bases and J by 3 bases, 12 bases remained unmatched. The germline V gene has CDR1 SGHDN and CDR2 FVKESK. CDR3 length: 19 amino acids. CDR3 sequence: CASSQILTPGTSGYNEQFF. As DNA, the CDR3 is TGTGCCAGCAGCCAAATACTGACGCCCGGGACTAGCGGCTACAATGAGCAGTTCTTC.

The rearrangement joins TRBV11-2 to TRBJ2-7; D gene uncertain. Trimming took off 3 bases at V and 2 bases at J, with 11 bases between the two ends. The CDR3 has 14 residues. The germline V gene encodes CDR1 SGHAT and CDR2 FQNNGV. This CDR3 is CASSLAQKPYEQYF. DNA for the CDR3: TGTGCCAGCAGCTTGGCACAGAAACCCTACGAGCAGTACTTC.

This chain connects TRBV4-2 to TRBJ1-4; D remains ambiguous. Germline-derived CDR1 and CDR2 are LGHNA and YNFKEQ. The CDR3 runs to 18 residues. V dropped 0 bases and J dropped 6 bases, with 20 bases sitting between them. The CDR3 DNA reads as TGTGCCAGCAGCCAAGACGCTCGGGCGGGAAGGATAGATGAAAAACTGTTTTTT. It translates to CASSQDARAGRIDEKLFF.

The gene calls are TRBV11-2 and TRBJ2-5, with unresolved D. Germline V gene sequence: CDR1 SGHAT, CDR2 FQNNGV. The CDR3 length is 14 residues. Between the trimmed V and J ends, which lost 0 bases and 5 bases, there was a span of 10 bases. The CDR3 DNA is TGTGCCAGCAGCTTAGACCGGTCGTTGGAGACCCAGTACTTC. This sequence encodes CASSLDRSLETQYF.

The chain links TRBV5-1 to TRBJ2-1; D unclear. The CDR3 is 14 residues long. Trimming took 4 bases from V and 9 from J, leaving 17 bases between them. CDR1 SGHRS and CDR2 YFSETQ come from the germline V gene. DNA of the CDR3: TGCGCCAGCAGCCCGCAACTCCCTAATATTGAGCAGTTCTTC. It translates to CASSPQLPNIEQFF.

This clone was counted only a few times. The chain couples TRBV27 to TRBJ1-5; D possibly corresponds to TRBD1 (5 bases). With 6 bases removed from V and 0 bases from J, the gap between germline ends came to 12 bases. The CDR3 sequence is 15 residues long. From germline, CDR1 is MNHEY and CDR2 SMNVEV (reference sequence). The DNA for the CDR3 is TGTGCCAGCAGGGGAACAGGACATAGCAATCAGCCCCAGCATTTT. It specifies CASRGTGHSNQPQHF.

The chain links TRBV4-1 to TRBJ2-5, with D maybe TRBD2 (6 bases). The CDR3 is 14 amino acids. The V end was cut by 2 bases, the J end by 7 bases, with 14 bases between. The V gene's germline CDR1 is MGHRA and CDR2 YSYEKL. This CDR3 reads CASSQLGMGGTQYF. In DNA form, the CDR3 reads TGCGCCAGCAGCCAACTGGGGATGGGGGGGACCCAGTACTTC.

This clone appeared a few times. J is TRBJ1-4 and V is TRBV4-1; D uncertain. Germline assignment: CDR1 MGHRA and CDR2 YSYEKL. V gave up 1 base and J gave up 4 bases, with 7 bases separating them. The CDR3 sequence is 14 residues long. The CDR3 DNA reads as TGCGCCAGCAGCCAAGGGCAGGTTAATGAAAAACTGTTTTTT. Amino acid sequence: CASSQGQVNEKLFF.

The chain is built from TRBV25-1 and TRBJ2-5; weak D call: TRBD2 (6 bases). V was clipped by 3 bases and J by 4 bases, with 15 bases between them. Per the germline V gene, CDR1 is MGHDK and CDR2 is SYGVNS. This CDR3 has 15 amino acids. The chain's CDR3 is CASSDLWGGVETQYF. CDR3 DNA: TGTGCCAGCAGTGACCTCTGGGGCGGGGTAGAGACCCAGTACTTC.